This T cell receptor beta chain was sequenced in a study of blood T cell repertoires in COVID-19. Per the original methods: Cell counts per sample came from amplifying reference gene primers. Sequencing used immunoSEQ multiplex PCR; TCRdb keeps in-frame clones, though not all of them. Clonal size and the V and J genes are those of that table, whereas D and trimming came from the DNA. The profile shows roughly 430,000 clones, around nine tenths of them singletons. Participant-reported clinical history was the basis for cohort assignment. The germline V gene encodes CDR1 LGHDT and CDR2 YNNKEL (reference sequence). This CDR3 is 13 amino acids long. Trimming took off 3 bases at V and 2 bases at J, with 7 bases between the two ends.

Sequences were obtained from PBMCs or T cells enriched from blood (not recorded which). The receptor was derived from a woman aged 18-35 years who had been exposed to COVID-19. This sequence joins TRBV3-1 (or the pseudogene TRBV3-2) and TRBJ1-2; D is ambiguous. CDR3 bases: TGTGCCAGCAGCCAGGTCAGAAACTATGGCTACACCTTC. It encodes CASSQVRNYGYTF.